Listed here is a single T cell receptor beta chain. TCRdb's table, derived via immunoSEQ multiplex PCR, lists solely in-frame clones and lacks some. The table lists tens of thousands of clones, approximately 85% of them singletons. The CDR3 sequence is 13 residues long. Germline loops: CDR1 MNHEY, CDR2 SMNVEV (reference sequence). The V gene lost 6 bases and the J gene lost 8 bases, with 13 bases spanning the gap. The sample comes from a study of T cell responses to AZD1222 COVID-19 vaccine. The TCR comes from an adult in good health. Sequencing used peripheral blood, obtained on day 0 of MenACWY control vaccination. The rearrangement links TRBV27 to TRBJ1-4; no reliable D call. The DNA for the CDR3 is TGTGCCAGCAGCATGGGAAGATACGAAAAACTGTTTTTT. Translated: CASSMGRYEKLFF.